This TCR beta chain was recovered during a study of T-cell reconstitution after alpha-beta-depleted transplantation in children. Regarding the study as a whole: TCRbeta diversity was high at day 60 in some patients (a result of surviving recipient T cells and thymic progenitors). Among T cells one year after transplant, newly produced cells accounted for most counts and diversity. There were reportedly several hundred expanded graft clones from which alpha-beta T cells came about two months after transplant.

TCRbeta library construction was performed incorporating unique molecular identifiers. One entry per CDR3 protein results from TCRdb running MiXCR on the PCR reads. The data contain about 420,000 distinct CDR3 sequences, about a sixth of them seen just once; the ten biggest clones take up approximately 29%. This clonotype was recorded a few times. What it binds is not known. V lost 4 bases to trimming and J lost 6 bases, with 13 bases between them. This CDR3 has 14 residues. From germline, CDR1 is SNHLY and CDR2 FYNNEI. The rearrangement uses TRBV2 and TRBJ2-1; D is ambiguous. The TCR sequence derives from a boy under two years old who had a stem cell transplant for Wiskott-Aldrich syndrome, so the T cells may come from the graft donor. The material sequenced was PBMCs, mostly from graft donor cells, taken 360 days after TCRalphabeta/CD19-depleted stem cell transplant. The DNA of the CDR3 is TGTGCCAGCAGTGGCCCCCGACGGGCCAATGAGCAGTTCTTC. Its protein product is CASSGPRRANEQFF.